This T cell receptor beta chain stems from a study of spatial heterogeneity in lung cancer. Study information: Each time, sequencing found more beta-chain sequences than alpha-chain sequences. General observations from the study: In tumors, expanded intratumoral alpha and beta TCR counts tracked mutation counts. Ubiquitous expanded TCR counts tracked ubiquitous nonsynonymous mutations, and regional counts tracked regional ones.

The V end lost 4 bases, the J end lost 3 bases, and 7 bases lay between the germline ends. Germline lookup yields CDR1 SEHNR and CDR2 FQNEAQ (reference sequence). The CDR3 runs 13 residues. Ten or more counts support this clonotype. Its specificity is unknown. Documented time point: sample taken at primary tumor resection. The input material, whole RNA from tumor, nontumor lung or frozen PBMC, was sequenced unsorted. TCRdb processed the 5' RACE reads anew with MiXCR; each CDR3 protein has one entry. The table records roughly 10,000 distinct CDR3 sequences, around 8% of them present only once. Sequenced material: lung tumor tissue, taken at surgery. V gene TRBV7-9 combines with J gene TRBJ2-1; D not certain. The receptor's source is a female donor with early-stage non-small cell lung cancer. CDR3 nucleotides: TGTGCCAGCAGCTCGACCAACTACAATGAGCAGTTCTTC. This sequence encodes CASSSTNYNEQFF.